Listed below are T cell receptor beta chains from one sample, sequenced in a study of cytomegalovirus exposure and HLA in healthy donors. Generated by immunoSEQ multiplex PCR, the TCRdb table keeps only in-frame clones and is missing some. This sample has about 220,000 clones; around 90% occur once, and the top ten carry about 1%. Sequenced: PBMCs. Receptors originate from a woman aged 18-30 years in good health and CMV-seronegative. The CDR3 runs from the conserved cysteine through the conserved F or W. Fields, in order: J gene, V gene, D gene, clone size, CDR3 DNA, CDR3 protein. The D gene is left open where the match is weak. Clone size is not always given. Where it is, it says once, few, many or a class for expanded clones.

J gene: TRBJ2-7; V gene: TRBV9; D gene: TRBD2; clone size: once; CDR3 DNA: TGTGCCAGCAGCGTAGAAGCGGGATCCTACGAGCAGTACTTC; CDR3 protein: CASSVEAGSYEQYF
J gene: TRBJ1-5; V gene: TRBV19; D gene: NA; clone size: NA; CDR3 DNA: TGTGCCAGTAGTATAGGTAGGGACATAGATCAGCCCCAGCATTTT; CDR3 protein: CASSIGRDIDQPQHF
J gene: TRBJ2-1; V gene: TRBV5-1; D gene: NA; clone size: few; CDR3 DNA: TGCGCCAGCAGCTTGGCGGCGGGGCAGTTCTTC; CDR3 protein: CASSLAAGQFF
J gene: TRBJ1-1; V gene: TRBV29-1; D gene: NA; clone size: NA; CDR3 DNA: TGCAGCGTTGAGGGGGCTAGGGCTGGTGAAGCTTTCTTT; CDR3 protein: CSVEGARAGEAFF
J gene: TRBJ2-7; V gene: TRBV2; D gene: NA; clone size: once; CDR3 DNA: TGTGCCAGCACCAGAGGGGGCTCCTACGAGCAGTACTTC; CDR3 protein: CASTRGGSYEQYF
J gene: TRBJ1-1; V gene: TRBV7-9; D gene: TRBD1; clone size: NA; CDR3 DNA: TGTGCCATAAACAGGGGGCAGAGCACTGAAGCTTTCTTT; CDR3 protein: CAINRGQSTEAFF
J gene: TRBJ2-7; V gene: TRBV28; D gene: NA; clone size: NA; CDR3 DNA: TGTGCCAGCAGTTCCAGGACAGTTAGCTCCTACGAGCAGTACTTC; CDR3 protein: CASSSRTVSSYEQYF
J gene: TRBJ2-1; V gene: TRBV5-4; D gene: TRBD2; clone size: once; CDR3 DNA: TGTGCCAGCAGCTTAGGTGGTGGAGCGGGAGAGCACAATGAGCAGTTCTTC; CDR3 protein: CASSLGGGAGEHNEQFF
J gene: TRBJ2-1; V gene: TRBV27; D gene: NA; clone size: once; CDR3 DNA: TGTGCCAGCAGTCCGGGGACCTACAATGAGCAGTTCTTC; CDR3 protein: CASSPGTYNEQFF
J gene: TRBJ1-2; V gene: TRBV29-1; D gene: NA; clone size: NA; CDR3 DNA: TGCAGCGTTGCACCAGGACAAAACTATGGCTACACCTTC; CDR3 protein: CSVAPGQNYGYTF
J gene: TRBJ2-1; V gene: TRBV7-2; D gene: NA; clone size: NA; CDR3 DNA: TGTGCCAGCAGCTCGCACTTCCAGGGGAATCATTTCTTC; CDR3 protein: CASSSHFQGNHFF
J gene: TRBJ2-3; V gene: TRBV5-1; D gene: NA; clone size: NA; CDR3 DNA: TGCGCCAGCAGCCCCGGAGCGGGCTTCACAGATACGCAGTATTTT; CDR3 protein: CASSPGAGFTDTQYF
J gene: TRBJ2-1; V gene: TRBV9; D gene: NA; clone size: NA; CDR3 DNA: TGTGCCAGCAGCGAATATACGGGACTGGCTTTTAATGAGCAGTTCTTC; CDR3 protein: CASSEYTGLAFNEQFF
J gene: TRBJ1-1; V gene: TRBV7-2; D gene: NA; clone size: once; CDR3 DNA: TGTGCCAGCAGAATGGGGGGGCACGGCACTGAAGCTTTCTTT; CDR3 protein: CASRMGGHGTEAFF
J gene: TRBJ1-3; V gene: TRBV7-2; D gene: NA; clone size: NA; CDR3 DNA: TGTGCCAGCAGCCACAGTGAAAGCTCTGGAAACACCATATATTTT; CDR3 protein: CASSHSESSGNTIYF
J gene: TRBJ1-4; V gene: TRBV28; D gene: NA; clone size: NA; CDR3 DNA: TGTGCCAGCAGGGGAGGGAATGAAAAACTGTTTTTT; CDR3 protein: CASRGGNEKLFF
J gene: TRBJ2-5; V gene: TRBV28; D gene: TRBD2; clone size: NA; CDR3 DNA: TGTGCCAGCAGTTCGTTCGGGGGGGCTGGGACAGAGACCCAGTACTTC; CDR3 protein: CASSSFGGAGTETQYF
J gene: TRBJ1-4; V gene: TRBV7-9; D gene: NA; clone size: NA; CDR3 DNA: TGTGCCAGCAGCTCGCGTGGGACAAGGGCGGAGAAACTGTTTTTT; CDR3 protein: CASSSRGTRAEKLFF
J gene: TRBJ2-5; V gene: TRBV7-8; D gene: TRBD2; clone size: NA; CDR3 DNA: TGTGCCAGCAGCTTCGACGGGTGGGCTAGCGGGATCCTGGAGACCCAGTACTTC; CDR3 protein: CASSFDGWASGILETQYF
J gene: TRBJ1-5; V gene: TRBV10-1; D gene: NA; clone size: few; CDR3 DNA: TGCGCCAGCAGTGAGTCCCCGTCCGGGAATCAGCCCCAGCATTTT; CDR3 protein: CASSESPSGNQPQHF
J gene: TRBJ2-1; V gene: TRBV4-1; D gene: TRBD2; clone size: NA; CDR3 DNA: TGCGCCAGCAGCCAAGACACCGGACTAGCTAAATCTAGCGGTGAGCAGTTCTTC; CDR3 protein: CASSQDTGLAKSSGEQFF
J gene: TRBJ1-5; V gene: TRBV7-9; D gene: TRBD1; clone size: once; CDR3 DNA: TGTGCCAGCAGCTCCGGGGACAGGGTCAGAAATCAGCCCCAGCATTTT; CDR3 protein: CASSSGDRVRNQPQHF
J gene: TRBJ1-3; V gene: TRBV2; D gene: NA; clone size: NA; CDR3 DNA: TGTGCCAGCAGCAATGAAGTACTGGCTGGAAACACCATATATTTT; CDR3 protein: CASSNEVLAGNTIYF
J gene: TRBJ1-1; V gene: TRBV27; D gene: NA; clone size: NA; CDR3 DNA: TGTGCCAGCAGTTTTCGAGAGAACACTGAAGCTTTCTTT; CDR3 protein: CASSFRENTEAFF
J gene: TRBJ1-1; V gene: TRBV27; D gene: TRBD1; clone size: NA; CDR3 DNA: TGTGCCAGCATTCTCCGACAGGGGGGTAGCACTGAAGCTTTCTTT; CDR3 protein: CASILRQGGSTEAFF
J gene: TRBJ2-5; V gene: TRBV9; D gene: TRBD1; clone size: once; CDR3 DNA: TGTGCCAGCAGCGGAGGACAGGGGAAAGAGACCCAGTACTTC; CDR3 protein: CASSGGQGKETQYF
J gene: TRBJ2-7; V gene: TRBV11-2; D gene: NA; clone size: NA; CDR3 DNA: TGTGCCAGCAGCTTAGGTGCGGGGACCTACGAGCAGTACTTC; CDR3 protein: CASSLGAGTYEQYF
J gene: TRBJ2-1; V gene: TRBV27; D gene: TRBD1; clone size: NA; CDR3 DNA: TGTGCCAGCAGAGTAAGACACAGGGGAACGCGGAATGAGCAGTTCTTC; CDR3 protein: CASRVRHRGTRNEQFF
J gene: TRBJ2-2; V gene: TRBV7-2; D gene: TRBD2; clone size: NA; CDR3 DNA: TGTGCCAGCAGCGACGGGACTAGCGGGGCGGGCGGGGAGCTGTTTTTT; CDR3 protein: CASSDGTSGAGGELFF
J gene: TRBJ1-5; V gene: TRBV27; D gene: NA; clone size: NA; CDR3 DNA: TGTGCCAGCAGATCGGGGGACGCCCTCAATCAGCCCCAGCATTTT; CDR3 protein: CASRSGDALNQPQHF
J gene: TRBJ2-7; V gene: TRBV28; D gene: TRBD1; clone size: NA; CDR3 DNA: TGTGCCAGCAGTTCAGCCGGACAGGGGTTCGTCTACGAGCAGTACTTC; CDR3 protein: CASSSAGQGFVYEQYF
J gene: TRBJ1-4; V gene: TRBV10-3; D gene: TRBD1; clone size: NA; CDR3 DNA: TGTGCCATCAGCGGGGGACAGGGAGATGAAAAACTGTTTTTT; CDR3 protein: CAISGGQGDEKLFF
J gene: TRBJ2-7; V gene: TRBV6-5; D gene: NA; clone size: NA; CDR3 DNA: TGTGCCAGCAGCCCCACAGAGCTCCGCGTGCCCGAGCAGTACTTC; CDR3 protein: CASSPTELRVPEQYF
J gene: TRBJ2-1; V gene: TRBV2; D gene: TRBD2; clone size: NA; CDR3 DNA: TGTGCCAGCAGTCGAGGAGGACTAGCGGGAGAAATGCCCTACAATGAGCAGTTCTTC; CDR3 protein: CASSRGGLAGEMPYNEQFF
J gene: TRBJ2-5; V gene: TRBV19; D gene: TRBD2; clone size: NA; CDR3 DNA: TGTGCCAGTAGTATGAATAGCGGGAGGGCCTGGGAGACCCAGTACTTC; CDR3 protein: CASSMNSGRAWETQYF
J gene: TRBJ1-2; V gene: TRBV4-2; D gene: TRBD1; clone size: NA; CDR3 DNA: TGTGCCAGCAGCCAATTGGGGACAGGGGGCATGGGGGGCTACACCTTC; CDR3 protein: CASSQLGTGGMGGYTF
J gene: TRBJ1-2; V gene: TRBV27; D gene: NA; clone size: NA; CDR3 DNA: TGTGCCAGCAGTAAAGGCAGGGGTCCTTATGGCTACACCTTC; CDR3 protein: CASSKGRGPYGYTF
J gene: TRBJ2-2; V gene: TRBV11-2; D gene: TRBD2; clone size: NA; CDR3 DNA: TGTGCCAGCAGCTTAGATTCGGCCTCGCTGGCGGGAGGGTTCACCGGGGAGCTGTTTTTT; CDR3 protein: CASSLDSASLAGGFTGELFF
J gene: TRBJ2-7; V gene: TRBV5-1; D gene: TRBD2; clone size: NA; CDR3 DNA: TGCGCCAGCGCCCTGGGCGGGAGTACCCACGAGCAGTACTTC; CDR3 protein: CASALGGSTHEQYF
J gene: TRBJ2-2; V gene: TRBV9; D gene: TRBD2; clone size: NA; CDR3 DNA: TGTGCCAGCATCGGGGGTAGCGGGAGTCCGAGCGGGGAGCTGTTTTTT; CDR3 protein: CASIGGSGSPSGELFF
J gene: TRBJ2-3; V gene: TRBV28; D gene: TRBD2; clone size: NA; CDR3 DNA: TGTGCCAGCAATCTAGCGGAGTACACAGATACGCAGTATTTT; CDR3 protein: CASNLAEYTDTQYF
J gene: TRBJ1-1; V gene: TRBV2; D gene: NA; clone size: NA; CDR3 DNA: TGTGCCAGCAGTGAGGCATCAATGAACACTGAAGCTTTCTTT; CDR3 protein: CASSEASMNTEAFF
J gene: TRBJ1-4; V gene: TRBV5-1; D gene: TRBD1; clone size: NA; CDR3 DNA: TGCGCCAGCAGCATCGGGGACAGGGTGGATGAAAAACTGTTTTTT; CDR3 protein: CASSIGDRVDEKLFF
J gene: TRBJ1-4; V gene: TRBV6-1; D gene: NA; clone size: NA; CDR3 DNA: TGTGCCAGCAGTGAAGGACAGGACCTGTTTTTT; CDR3 protein: CASSEGQDLFF
J gene: TRBJ2-1; V gene: TRBV5-1; D gene: TRBD2; clone size: NA; CDR3 DNA: TGCGCCAGCGGGAGGGTGACGGAGTTTGAGCAGTTCTTC; CDR3 protein: CASGRVTEFEQFF
J gene: TRBJ1-2; V gene: TRBV18; D gene: TRBD1; clone size: NA; CDR3 DNA: TGTGCCAGCTCACCACTTGAGGGGGCAAGGGGCTATGGCTACACCTTC; CDR3 protein: CASSPLEGARGYGYTF
J gene: TRBJ2-7; V gene: TRBV6-5; D gene: TRBD2; clone size: NA; CDR3 DNA: TGTGCCAGCACCCTAAAGAGCGGGACCTACGAGCAGTACTTC; CDR3 protein: CASTLKSGTYEQYF
J gene: TRBJ2-7; V gene: TRBV5-4; D gene: NA; clone size: NA; CDR3 DNA: TGTGCCAGCAGCTTCCCAGGGGACGACTACGAGCAGTACTTC; CDR3 protein: CASSFPGDDYEQYF
J gene: TRBJ2-7; V gene: TRBV6-1; D gene: TRBD2; clone size: NA; CDR3 DNA: TGTGCCAGCAGTGGAGGGACTAGCGGGAGTCCCTACGAGCAGTACTTC; CDR3 protein: CASSGGTSGSPYEQYF
J gene: TRBJ1-5; V gene: TRBV30; D gene: NA; clone size: NA; CDR3 DNA: TGTGCCTGCCAATATGGCCCAACAGGAGATTTTTATAGCAATCAGCCCCAGCATTTT; CDR3 protein: CACQYGPTGDFYSNQPQHF
J gene: TRBJ1-5; V gene: TRBV4-1; D gene: NA; clone size: many; CDR3 DNA: TGCGCCAGCAGTGATACAGGTCGCAATCAGCCCCAGCATTTT; CDR3 protein: CASSDTGRNQPQHF